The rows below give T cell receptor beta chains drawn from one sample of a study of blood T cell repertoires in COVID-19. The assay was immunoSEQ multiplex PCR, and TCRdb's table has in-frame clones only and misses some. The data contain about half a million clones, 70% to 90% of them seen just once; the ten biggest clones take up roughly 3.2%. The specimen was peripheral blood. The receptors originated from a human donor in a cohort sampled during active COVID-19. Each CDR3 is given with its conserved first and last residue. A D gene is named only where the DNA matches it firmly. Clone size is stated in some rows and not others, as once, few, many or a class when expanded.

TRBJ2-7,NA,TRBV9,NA,CASSAAGFYEQYF,TGTGCCAGCAGCGCGGCCGGGTTTTACGAGCAGTACTTC
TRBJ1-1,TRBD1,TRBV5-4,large,CASSPDRGYPEAFF,TGTGCCAGCAGCCCGGACAGGGGTTACCCTGAAGCTTTCTTT
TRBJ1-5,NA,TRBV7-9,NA,CASSLASDGGPQHF,TGTGCCAGCAGCTTAGCATCTGACGGGGGGCCCCAGCATTTT
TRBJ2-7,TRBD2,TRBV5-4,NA,CASSLGLAGGEQYF,TGTGCCAGCAGCCTGGGACTAGCGGGAGGCGAGCAGTACTTC
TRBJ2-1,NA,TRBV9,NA,CASSVVQSYNEQFF,TGTGCCAGCAGCGTAGTACAGTCCTACAATGAGCAGTTCTTC
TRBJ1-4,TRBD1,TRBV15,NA,CATSRGGAQGRSEKLFF,TGTGCCACCAGCAGAGGGGGGGCACAGGGGAGGAGTGAAAAACTGTTTTTT
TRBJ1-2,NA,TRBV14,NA,CASSQGQNYGYTF,TGTGCCAGCAGCCAAGGACAGAACTATGGCTACACCTTC
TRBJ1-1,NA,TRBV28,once,CASVQGTNTEAFF,TGTGCCAGCGTCCAGGGAACCAACACTGAAGCTTTCTTT
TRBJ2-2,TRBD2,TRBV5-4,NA,CASSFELAGEGTGELFF,TGTGCCAGCAGCTTTGAACTAGCGGGAGAAGGCACCGGGGAGCTGTTTTTT
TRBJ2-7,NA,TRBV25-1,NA,CASTIGEGYEQYF,TGTGCCAGCACTATAGGAGAAGGCTACGAGCAGTACTTC
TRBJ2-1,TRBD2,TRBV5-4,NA,CASSTGLAEYNEQFF,TGTGCCAGCAGCACCGGACTAGCGGAGTACAATGAGCAGTTCTTC
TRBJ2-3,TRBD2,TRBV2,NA,CASSDGRGTDTQYF,TGTGCCAGCAGTGATGGGAGGGGCACAGATACGCAGTATTTT
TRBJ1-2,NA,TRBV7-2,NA,CASSSPPTGYYGYTF,TGTGCCAGCAGCTCCCCCCCGACGGGGTATTATGGCTACACCTTC